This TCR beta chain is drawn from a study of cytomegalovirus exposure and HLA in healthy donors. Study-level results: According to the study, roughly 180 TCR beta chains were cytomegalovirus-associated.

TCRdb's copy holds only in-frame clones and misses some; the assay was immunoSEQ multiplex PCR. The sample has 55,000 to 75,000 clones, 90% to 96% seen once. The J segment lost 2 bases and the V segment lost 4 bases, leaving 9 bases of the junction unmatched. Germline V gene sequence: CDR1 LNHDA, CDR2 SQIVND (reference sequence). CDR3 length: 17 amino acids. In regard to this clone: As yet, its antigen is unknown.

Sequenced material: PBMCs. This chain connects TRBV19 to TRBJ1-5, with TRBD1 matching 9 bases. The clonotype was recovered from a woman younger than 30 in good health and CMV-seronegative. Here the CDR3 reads CASSTLRTGVGNQPQHF. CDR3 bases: TGTGCCAGTAGTACCCTTCGGACAGGGGTTGGCAATCAGCCCCAGCATTTT. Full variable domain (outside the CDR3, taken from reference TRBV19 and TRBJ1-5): DGGITQSPKYLFRKEGQNVTLSCEQNLNHDAMYWYRQDPGQGLRLIYYSQIVNDFQKGDIAEGYSVSREKKESFPLTVTSAQKNPTAFYLCASSTLRTGVGNQPQHFGDGTRLSIL.